The rows below give T cell receptor beta chains drawn from one sample of a study of beta chain features in type 1 diabetes. Using immunoSEQ multiplex PCR, the repertoire was profiled, and TCRdb retains in-frame clones only, with some absent. Among more than 300,000 clones listed, approximately 12% were seen once. The sequencing input was naive CD4+ T cells from blood. The receptors originated from a woman under 30 with type 1 diabetes. The CDR3 runs from the conserved cysteine through the conserved F or W. Fields, in order: clone size, J gene, V gene, D gene, CDR3 DNA, CDR3 protein. D genes are given only for firm matches. Expanded clones get a size class; other rows say once, few or many, or leave the size out.

NA	TRBJ2-3	TRBV10-3	TRBD2	TGTGCCATCAGTGAGCGACTAGCGGGGGGTAATACGCAGTATTTT	CAISERLAGGNTQYF
few	TRBJ1-2	TRBV4-3	NA	TGCGCCAGCAGCCAAAAACGGGGGATCTATGGCTACACCTTC	CASSQKRGIYGYTF
few	TRBJ2-5	TRBV5-1	TRBD2	TGCGCCAGCAGCGGACTAGCGGGGGCCCAAGAGACCCAGTACTTC	CASSGLAGAQETQYF
few	TRBJ2-1	TRBV18	NA	TGTGCCAGCTCACCAGACAGGGAGCAGTTCTTC	CASSPDREQFF
few	TRBJ1-1	TRBV18	NA	TGTGCCAGCTCACCAAGAACTTCCGTGAACACTGAAGCTTTCTTT	CASSPRTSVNTEAFF
NA	TRBJ2-3	TRBV5-1	NA	TGCGCCAGCAGCCCCAGGGGAGGGGATACGCAGTATTTT	CASSPRGGDTQYF
NA	TRBJ2-3	TRBV5-1	NA	TGCGCCAGCAGCCTGGAGGTTTGGGGGGGCACAGATACGCAGTATTTT	CASSLEVWGGTDTQYF
few	TRBJ2-1	TRBV5-4	TRBD2	TGTGCCAGCAGTCATAGCGGGAAGAACAATGAGCAGTTCTTC	CASSHSGKNNEQFF
NA	TRBJ1-4	TRBV29-1	TRBD1	TGCAGCGTGAGACAGGGGGCGGCTAATGAAAAACTGTTTTTT	CSVRQGAANEKLFF
NA	TRBJ1-6	TRBV7-2	TRBD1	TGTGCCAGCAGCCCGTTCTCAGGGGGCCCTAATTCACCCCTCCACTTT	CASSPFSGGPNSPLHF
NA	TRBJ2-7	TRBV28	TRBD1	TGTGCCAGCAGCCCGGGACAGGGGGGGTTTGGCTACGAGCAGTACTTC	CASSPGQGGFGYEQYF
NA	TRBJ2-5	TRBV7-2	TRBD2	TGTGCCAGCAGCTACCTATCGGGACTAGCGGCGCAAGAGACCCAGTACTTC	CASSYLSGLAAQETQYF
NA	TRBJ2-7	TRBV7-2	TRBD2	TGTGCCAGCAGCCTGACTAGCGGGAGTTACGAGCAGTACTTC	CASSLTSGSYEQYF
few	TRBJ2-5	TRBV6-5	TRBD1	TGTGCCACCCTGAGGACAGGGGCCCAAGAGACCCAGTACTTC	CATLRTGAQETQYF
few	TRBJ1-1	TRBV5-1	NA	TGCGCCAGCAGCTTTTCAGGTACTGAAGCTTTCTTT	CASSFSGTEAFF
few	TRBJ1-5	TRBV7-2	NA	TGTGCCAGCAGCTGGGGAGGCGGGCAGCCCCAGCATTTT	CASSWGGGQPQHF
NA	TRBJ1-5	TRBV29-1	NA	TGCAGCGTGTCGGACAGTTCCAATCAGCCCCAGCATTTT	CSVSDSSNQPQHF
NA	TRBJ2-1	TRBV11-2	NA	TGTGCCAGCAGCCCCCGGGGGGAGCAGTTCTTC	CASSPRGEQFF
NA	TRBJ2-1	TRBV5-1	NA	TGCGCCAGCAGCCGAGATGGGTGGGAGTTAGATGAGCAGTTCTTC	CASSRDGWELDEQFF
NA	TRBJ1-4	TRBV10-3	TRBD1	TGTGCCATCAGTTCCGGGACAGATAATGAAAAACTGTTTTTT	CAISSGTDNEKLFF
NA	TRBJ2-7	TRBV18	NA	TGTGCCAGCTCCCTGGACAGCTACGAGCAGTACTTC	CASSLDSYEQYF
NA	TRBJ2-7	TRBV4-1	TRBD2	TGCGCCAGCAGCCAAGATCCTGCTAGCGGGAGGGTAGGAGGGTCCTACGAGCAGTACTTC	CASSQDPASGRVGGSYEQYF
NA	TRBJ2-1	TRBV5-1	TRBD2	TGCGCCAGCAGGGCTGAGCTAGCGGGAGGTTTCAATGAGCAGTTCTTC	CASRAELAGGFNEQFF
NA	TRBJ2-6	TRBV28	NA	TGTGCCAGCAGTCCCGGGACACTAAACTCTGGGGCCAACGTCCTGACTTTC	CASSPGTLNSGANVLTF
NA	TRBJ2-5	TRBV28	NA	TGTGCCAGCTCCCCAGGGCCAAGCCGGACCCAGTACTTC	CASSPGPSRTQYF
NA	TRBJ2-7	TRBV29-1	NA	TGCAGCTCGACCCAGGGGACCGATTACGAGCAGTACTTC	CSSTQGTDYEQYF
NA	TRBJ1-1	TRBV18	NA	TGTGCCAGCTCACCGAGCCTTTTGAACACTGAAGCTTTCTTT	CASSPSLLNTEAFF
NA	TRBJ1-2	TRBV5-6	NA	TGTGCCAGCAGCTTGGCCGTGGGAGAGAGTGGCTACACCTTC	CASSLAVGESGYTF
NA	TRBJ2-7	TRBV25-1	NA	TGTGCCAGCAGTTATCGCTACGAGCAGTACTTC	CASSYRYEQYF
few	TRBJ2-5	TRBV6-6	TRBD2	TGTGCCAGCAGCCAAGTAGCGGGAGAGGGCGAGACCCAGTACTTC	CASSQVAGEGETQYF
few	TRBJ2-7	TRBV7-2	TRBD2	TGTGCCAGCAGCTCCGCCCCAGGGACTAGCTACGAGCAGTACTTC	CASSSAPGTSYEQYF
NA	TRBJ1-1	TRBV6-5	TRBD1	TGTGCCAGCAGACGGACAGGGAACACTGAAGCTTTCTTT	CASRRTGNTEAFF
few	TRBJ2-3	TRBV7-6	TRBD2	TGTGCCAGCAGCCTGCGCGGGGGGGCTGGTAATACGCAGTATTTT	CASSLRGGAGNTQYF
NA	TRBJ1-5	TRBV28	NA	TGTGCCAGCAGTTCGGCGGGGCTAAGTCAGCCCCAGCATTTT	CASSSAGLSQPQHF
few	TRBJ2-6	TRBV5-1	NA	TGCGCCAGCAGCCCTCAGGACTCTGGGGCCAACGTCCTGACTTTC	CASSPQDSGANVLTF
few	TRBJ2-2	TRBV5-4	NA	TGTGCCAGCAGCTCCCCTGGGGGCAGCACCGGGGAGCTGTTTTTT	CASSSPGGSTGELFF
few	TRBJ1-2	TRBV25-1	NA	TGTGCCAGCAGTGAGAGCCTCGGGAATGGCTACACCTTC	CASSESLGNGYTF
few	TRBJ2-7	TRBV5-1	NA	TGCGCCAGCAACAGGCAGGGCTCCTACGAGCAGTACTTC	CASNRQGSYEQYF
NA	TRBJ2-7	TRBV11-2	NA	TGTGCCAGCAGCTTTGCAGTAACTCCGGGCTACGAGCAGTACTTC	CASSFAVTPGYEQYF
few	TRBJ2-1	TRBV7-3	TRBD2	TGTGCCAGCAGCTTAGAGCGGGGTACCTTCTACAATGAGCAGTTCTTC	CASSLERGTFYNEQFF
NA	TRBJ1-5	TRBV19	TRBD1	TGTGCCAGCCAAACAGGGGTACAGCCCCAGCATTTT	CASQTGVQPQHF
NA	TRBJ1-2	TRBV28	NA	TGTGCCAGCAGTTTAAGGGGGGGCTACACCTTC	CASSLRGGYTF
NA	TRBJ2-7	TRBV4-3	NA	TGCGCCAGCAGCCAAGATTCGAAGGTGGGACTGCATGGGGACGAGCAGTACTTC	CASSQDSKVGLHGDEQYF
NA	TRBJ2-1	TRBV29-1	TRBD2	TGCAGCGTTGATATTAGCGGGGGGGCAAATGAGCAGTTCTTC	CSVDISGGANEQFF
few	TRBJ1-5	TRBV6-1	NA	TGTGCCAGCAGTGAAAGGGCAGGGGACAATCAGCCCCAGCATTTT	CASSERAGDNQPQHF
few	TRBJ1-2	TRBV5-8	TRBD1	TGTGCCAGCAGCCGAAGGACAGGGAATGGCTACACCTTC	CASSRRTGNGYTF
few	TRBJ2-3	TRBV18	NA	TGTGCCAGCTCACCACTACAGGCGGGATCCACAGATACGCAGTATTTT	CASSPLQAGSTDTQYF